The 22 T cell receptor beta chains below all came from one sample that was sequenced in a study of T cell responses to AZD1222 COVID-19 vaccine. The repertoire was sequenced with immunoSEQ multiplex PCR; TCRdb's copy has only in-frame clones and lacks some. This repertoire shows 85,000 to 130,000 clones, about nine tenths found once; its top ten account for 2.5% to 3.5%. The specimen comprised peripheral blood, sampled 28 days after the second dose of the MenACWY control vaccine. The receptor set was obtained from an adult who received the MenACWY meningococcal vaccine as a control.

The V call is TRBV5-4, the J call TRBJ1-2; D ambiguous. In germline, CDR1 is SGHNT, CDR2 YYREEE (reference sequence). Trimming left V 0 bases short and J 7 bases short, with 13 bases between. This CDR3 is built from 14 residues. CDR3 in amino acids: CASSLGRMSGGYTF. The DNA of the CDR3 is TGTGCCAGCAGCTTGGGCAGGATGAGCGGTGGCTACACCTTC. Drawing the rest from reference TRBV5-4 and TRBJ1-2, the complete variable domain is ETGVTQSPTHLIKTRGQQVTLRCSSQSGHNTVSWYQQALGQGPQFIFQYYREEENGRGNFPPRFSGLQFPNYSSELNVNALELDDSALYLCASSLGRMSGGYTFGSGTRLTVV.

V gene TRBV29-1 combines with J gene TRBJ1-2; D is perhaps TRBD1 (6 bases). V was shortened by 5 bases and J by 1 base, with 11 bases between the two germline ends. The germline CDR1 and CDR2 sequences are SQVTM and ANQGSEA. This CDR3 is 13 amino acids long. CDR3 DNA: TGCAGCGTTTCCAAAGGGGGTAACTATGGCTACACCTTC. It encodes CSVSKGGNYGYTF.

The chain carries TRBV7-2 and TRBJ2-7, with 8 bases aligning to TRBD1. CDR3 length: 14 amino acids. From germline, CDR1 is SGHTA and CDR2 FQGNSA. V shed 5 bases and J 2 bases; nucleotides not matched to a gene: 5. CDR3 region: CASSQGQGAYEQYF. CDR3 DNA sequence: TGTGCCAGCAGCCAAGGACAGGGTGCCTACGAGCAGTACTTC.

J is TRBJ2-1 and V is TRBV12-3 or TRBV12-4; perhaps TRBD2 as D (6 bases). This CDR3 spans 13 amino acids. Trimming pared 1 base from V and 8 bases from J, leaving 9 bases between. This CDR3 reads CASSLVPGDEQFF. The CDR3 DNA reads as TGTGCCAGCAGTTTAGTCCCGGGAGATGAGCAGTTCTTC.

The chain uses TRBV30 and TRBJ2-1; the match to TRBD2 covers 9 bases. The CDR3 spans 14 residues. The germline V gene has CDR1 GTSNPN and CDR2 SVGIG (reference sequence). The junction had 3 bases not matched to a gene; V was cut back by 4 bases and J by 2 bases. CDR3 nucleotide sequence: TGTGCCTGGACTAGCGGGGCGACCTACAATGAGCAGTTCTTC. This codes for CAWTSGATYNEQFF.

There are a few counts of this clone. The chain carries TRBV19 and TRBJ2-3, with TRBD2 matching 10 bases. The ends lost 9 bases at V and 5 bases at J; junction bases unmatched: 14. This CDR3 has 16 residues. CDR1 and CDR2 from the germline V gene are LNHDA and SQIVND (reference sequence). CDR3 sequence reads: CASRGLAGEGEDTQYF. CDR3 DNA: TGTGCCAGCAGGGGGCTAGCGGGGGAGGGCGAAGATACGCAGTATTTT.

V is TRBV4-3 and J is TRBJ2-3; no clear D. CDR3 length: 14 residues. Trimming cost V 1 base and J 6 bases, with 11 bases left between them. Germline CDR1 and CDR2: LGHNA and YSLEER. The CDR3 DNA is TGCGCCAGCAGCCAAGCCGCGTCCCGGGATACGCAGTATTTT. Protein product: CASSQAASRDTQYF.

Only a few counts were recorded for this clone. V usage is TRBV6-5 and J usage is TRBJ2-2; D possibly corresponds to TRBD2 (6 bases). This CDR3 is built from 15 residues. The V and J ends lost 6 bases and 4 bases respectively, with 15 bases between them. The germline gives CDR1 MNHEY, CDR2 SVGAGI. CDR3 nucleotides: TGTGCCAGCAGGCCAACTAGCTTGGGCACCGGGGAGCTGTTTTTT. Amino acid sequence: CASRPTSLGTGELFF.

The chain recombines TRBV5-6 with TRBJ2-5; 10 bases are shared with TRBD2. After removal of 0 bases from V and 4 bases from J, the junction contained 9 bases not matched to a gene. This CDR3 has 17 amino acids. CDR1 is SGHDT and CDR2 is YYEEEE in the germline V gene. CDR3 region: CASSLGSGGVTRETQYF. DNA for the CDR3: TGTGCCAGCAGCTTGGGGAGCGGGGGGGTCACCCGAGAGACCCAGTACTTC.

This rearrangement joins TRBV4-3 to TRBJ2-5; D is unresolved. Looked up from germline, CDR1 is LGHNA and CDR2 is YSLEER. The V end was cut by 4 bases, the J end by 6 bases, with 9 bases between. The length of the CDR3 is 12 residues. In nucleotides, the CDR3 is TGCGCCAGCAGCCCCAACCGAAAGACCCAGTACTTC. Translated: CASSPNRKTQYF.

The rearrangement uses TRBV6-1 and TRBJ1-1; no reliable D call. V lost 2 bases to trimming and J lost 1 base, with 8 bases between them. Germline values: CDR1 MNHNS, CDR2 SASEGT. This CDR3 is 14 amino acids long. This chain's CDR3 is CASSEIRANTEAFF. For the CDR3, the DNA is TGTGCCAGCAGTGAAATACGGGCGAACACTGAAGCTTTCTTT.

The genes are TRBV7-8 and TRBJ1-1, with TRBD1 matching over 7 bases. CDR3 size: 12 residues. J was trimmed by 5 bases and V by 5 bases; bases with no gene match: 2. Germline V gene lookup returns CDR1 SGHVS and CDR2 FQNEAQ. The DNA for the CDR3 is TGTGCCAGCAGCCAGACAGGGACTGAAGCTTTCTTT. This gives the protein CASSQTGTEAFF.

The CDR3 DNA sequence: TGTGCCAGCAGTCCCGGGACCGGGGGTACCTACAATGAGCAGTTCTTC. Protein product: CASSPGTGGTYNEQFF. The chain has TRBV27 and TRBJ2-1; possible D gene TRBD2, 6 bases. V was clipped by 5 bases and J by 2 bases, with 16 bases between them. CDR1 and CDR2 from the germline V gene are MNHEY and SMNVEV (reference sequence). CDR3 length: 16 residues.

This chain uses TRBV19 with TRBJ1-2, with 7 nucleotides matching TRBD1. Germline V gene data show CDR1 as LNHDA and CDR2 as SQIVND (reference sequence). This CDR3 region has 13 residues. Losses at the gene ends were 6 bases for V and 9 bases for J; bases not matched to a gene: 10. The CDR3 reads CASRTTGKRSYTF. The CDR3 DNA follows: TGTGCCAGTAGGACGACAGGGAAAAGGAGCTACACCTTC. Complete variable domain (other parts from reference TRBV19 and TRBJ1-2): DGGITQSPKYLFRKEGQNVTLSCEQNLNHDAMYWYRQDPGQGLRLIYYSQIVNDFQKGDIAEGYSVSREKKESFPLTVTSAQKNPTAFYLCASRTTGKRSYTFGSGTRLTVV.

This clone was observed a handful of times. The chain combines TRBV18 with TRBJ2-7; 8 positions match TRBD1. From germline, CDR1 is KGHSH and CDR2 LQKENI. V shed 3 bases and J 3 bases; nucleotides not matched to a gene: 7. This CDR3 contains 15 residues. DNA for the CDR3: TGTGCCAGCTCACCCGGACAGGGAGCCGTCTACGAGCAGTACTTC. This codes for CASSPGQGAVYEQYF.

The chain couples TRBV6-5 to TRBJ2-5; possible D gene TRBD1, 5 bases. Germline lookup yields CDR1 MNHEY and CDR2 SVGAGI. Trimming removed 8 bases at V and 1 base at J, with 17 bases between. The CDR3 length is 15 residues. For the CDR3, the DNA is TGTGCCAGCGTCAGCCTTCAGGGATCCCAAGAGACCCAGTACTTC. Protein product: CASVSLQGSQETQYF.

J is TRBJ2-2 and V is TRBV9; D is unclear. The CDR3 spans 14 residues. Germline V gives CDR1 SGDLS, CDR2 YYNGEE. V was clipped by 2 bases and J by 1 base, with 6 bases between them. CDR3 sequence: CASSVGLNTGELFF. CDR3 sequence (DNA): TGTGCCAGCAGCGTGGGCTTGAACACCGGGGAGCTGTTTTTT.

The chain uses TRBV7-2 and TRBJ2-7; 8 bases agree with TRBD2. Germline CDR1 reads SGHTA; CDR2 reads FQGNSA. The CDR3 runs 14 residues. The trim removed 5 bases at V and 6 bases at J, leaving 9 bases unmatched. This CDR3 is CASSRGGTTFEQYF. The CDR3, as DNA: TGTGCCAGCAGCCGCGGGGGGACTACTTTCGAGCAGTACTTC.

V usage is TRBV3-1 (or the pseudogene TRBV3-2) and J usage is TRBJ2-7; D unclear. CDR3 size: 13 residues. CDR1 and CDR2 from the germline V gene are LGHDT and YNNKEL (reference sequence). Trimming shortened V by 2 bases and J by 2 bases, and 7 bases separated the two germline ends. CDR3 residues: CASSQNGPYEQYF. The CDR3 DNA follows: TGTGCCAGCAGCCAAAATGGTCCCTACGAGCAGTACTTC.

The V call is TRBV5-6, the J call TRBJ2-5; D is uncertain. The CDR3 is 11 amino acids. V gave up 0 bases and J gave up 5 bases, with 2 bases separating them. Per the germline V gene, CDR1 is SGHDT and CDR2 is YYEEEE. The CDR3 spells CASSLEETQYF. DNA of the CDR3: TGTGCCAGCAGCTTGGAGGAGACCCAGTACTTC.

This clone was counted a few times. This chain joins TRBV29-1 and TRBJ2-1, with 13 bases matching TRBD2. This CDR3 region has 15 residues. Trimming removed 6 bases from V and 4 bases from J; junction bases left unmatched: 6. Germline V gene lookup returns CDR1 SQVTM and CDR2 ANQGSEA. CDR3 in amino acids: CSVATSGGVYNEQFF. The CDR3, as DNA: TGCAGCGTGGCCACTAGCGGGGGGGTTTACAATGAGCAGTTCTTC.

The chain has TRBV7-2 and TRBJ2-1; 10 nucleotides match TRBD2. Germline lookup yields CDR1 SGHTA and CDR2 FQGNSA. This CDR3 comprises 15 residues. V lost 3 bases, J lost 3 bases, and 2 bases stayed unmatched. CDR3: CASSFLAGVYNEQFF. The CDR3, as DNA: TGTGCCAGCAGCTTCCTAGCGGGGGTCTACAATGAGCAGTTCTTC. The full variable domain, rest sourced from reference TRBV7-2 and TRBJ2-1, is GAGVSQSPSNKVTEKGKDVELRCDPISGHTALYWYRQSLGQGLEFLIYFQGNSAPDKSGLPSDRFSAERTGGSVSTLTIQRTQQEDSAVYLCASSFLAGVYNEQFFGPGTRLTVL.